The 14 T cell receptor beta chains in this list originate from one sample, sequenced in a study of shared clonotypes between healthy human individuals. TCRdb keeps only in-frame clones here, not all; method: immunoSEQ multiplex PCR. The table shows some 790,000 clones, with over 60% occurring only once. Sequenced input: memory CD4+ T cells sorted from blood. Subset defined: CD45RA-negative fraction. The source is a woman aged 30 to 39 in good health.

The chain carries TRBV15 and TRBJ2-2, with D possibly TRBD1 on 6 matching bases. CDR3 length: 15 residues. Germline assignment: CDR1 LNHNV and CDR2 YYDKDF (reference sequence). The ends were cut back, 2 bases at V and 5 bases at J, with 12 bases in the middle. The CDR3 spells CATSRSAGVTGELFF. DNA for the CDR3: TGTGCCACCAGCAGATCGGCAGGGGTAACCGGGGAGCTGTTTTTT.

DNA of the CDR3: TGTGCCAGCAGCCCCCGACATCAGGGAGTAGCCAAAAACATTCAGTACTTC. Translating gives CASSPRHQGVAKNIQYF. The chain joins TRBV9 to TRBJ2-4, with D perhaps being TRBD1 or TRBD2 (5 bases each). CDR1 and CDR2 (germline): SGDLS, YYNGEE. The CDR3 consists of 17 residues. The V and J ends lost 4 bases and 0 bases respectively, with 17 bases between them. Based on the CDR3 plus reference TRBV9 and TRBJ2-4, the full variable domain is DSGVTQTPKHLITATGQRVTLRCSPRSGDLSVYWYQQSLDQGLQFLIQYYNGEERAKGNILERFSAQQFPDLHSELNLSSLELGDSALYFCASSPRHQGVAKNIQYFGAGTRLSVL.

The chain joins TRBV30 to TRBJ2-2; a possible D gene is TRBD1 (5 bases). V shed 4 bases and J shed 6 bases, with 12 bases lying between them. Germline lookup yields CDR1 GTSNPN and CDR2 SVGIG (reference sequence). This CDR3 has 13 amino acids. The CDR3 is CAWTPSGSGELFF. Written as DNA, the CDR3 is TGTGCCTGGACCCCCTCAGGGTCCGGGGAGCTGTTTTTT.

V usage is TRBV7-9 and J usage is TRBJ2-3, with a tentative D call TRBD2 (6 bases). The CDR3 sequence is 16 residues long. The V end lost 6 bases, the J end lost 0 bases, and 16 bases lay between the germline ends. Germline V gene lookup returns CDR1 SEHNR and CDR2 FQNEAQ (reference sequence). For the CDR3, the DNA is TGTGCCAGCAGATATGACCCGGGACTCAGCACAGATACGCAGTATTTT. Its protein is CASRYDPGLSTDTQYF.

The rearrangement joins TRBV9 to TRBJ2-7; 7 bases fit TRBD2. The CDR3 contains 16 residues. The junction had 15 bases not matched to a gene; V was cut back by 4 bases and J by 5 bases. Germline loops: CDR1 SGDLS, CDR2 YYNGEE. The CDR3 DNA reads as TGTGCCAGCAGCAGCGCGGGGGTCGGGGTACTGGACGAGCAGTACTTC. Amino acids: CASSSAGVGVLDEQYF.

CDR3 residues: CASTLIAGGPYEQFF. In DNA form, the CDR3 reads TGTGCCAGTACTCTAATAGCGGGAGGGCCATATGAGCAGTTCTTC. The rearrangement uses TRBV19 and TRBJ2-1; 11 nucleotides match TRBD2. Unmatched junction bases numbered 10, after V lost 7 bases and J lost 8 bases. The CDR3 is made up of 15 amino acids. The germline CDR1 and CDR2 sequences are LNHDA and SQIVND (reference sequence).

The rearrangement joins TRBV10-3 to TRBJ2-1; maybe TRBD2 (6 bases). This CDR3 contains 14 residues. CDR1 and CDR2 (germline): ENHRY, SYGVKD. Trimming pared 6 bases from V and 3 bases from J, leaving 12 bases between. The CDR3 here is CAISAEGNYNEQFF. The CDR3 coding sequence is TGTGCCATCAGCGCGGAGGGGAACTACAATGAGCAGTTCTTC.

This chain connects TRBV11-2 to TRBJ2-2, with 7 bases that match TRBD1. This CDR3 has 16 residues. Germline V gives CDR1 SGHAT, CDR2 FQNNGV. V dropped 4 bases and J dropped 5; count of bases not matched to a gene: 10. CDR3 coding DNA: TGTGCCAGCAGCTATCGACAGGGAAAGGGGACCGGGGAGCTGTTTTTT. This gives the protein CASSYRQGKGTGELFF.

The rearrangement uses TRBV28 and TRBJ2-7, with 7 bases that match TRBD1. The trim removed 6 bases at V and 5 bases at J, leaving 7 bases unmatched. Germline V gives CDR1 MDHEN, CDR2 SYDVKM. The CDR3 is made up of 13 amino acids. The CDR3 bases are TGTGCCAGCAGACAGGGGCTATTGAACGAGCAGTACTTC. Its protein is CASRQGLLNEQYF.

The chain carries TRBV18 and TRBJ1-5; weak D call: TRBD1 (6 bases). Trimming took off 4 bases at V and 0 bases at J, with 13 bases between the two ends. Germline loops: CDR1 KGHSH, CDR2 LQKENI. The CDR3 consists of 16 residues. The CDR3 region has the DNA TGTGCCAGCTCACGTCAGGGGATCGGTAGCAATCAGCCCCAGCATTTT. This sequence encodes CASSRQGIGSNQPQHF.

Turning to this clone: Other nucleotide sequences in the sample specify the same CDR3. J is TRBJ2-2 and V is TRBV9; D not resolved. Germline V CDR1 and CDR2: SGDLS, YYNGEE. Trimming cost V 0 bases and J 4 bases, with 1 base left between them. The CDR3 length is 12 residues. Written as DNA, the CDR3 is TGTGCCAGCAGCGTAGGCACCGGGGAGCTGTTTTTT. Its translation: CASSVGTGELFF. Variable domain in full (rest from reference TRBV9 and TRBJ2-2): DSGVTQTPKHLITATGQRVTLRCSPRSGDLSVYWYQQSLDQGLQFLIQYYNGEERAKGNILERFSAQQFPDLHSELNLSSLELGDSALYFCASSVGTGELFFGEGSRLTVL.

J is TRBJ1-5 and V is TRBV5-1; tentatively, D is TRBD1 (5 bases). The germline V and J ends were trimmed by 0 bases and 4 bases, with 11 bases remaining between them. The CDR3 runs 15 residues. Looked up from germline, CDR1 is SGHRS and CDR2 is YFSETQ. The DNA of the CDR3 is TGCGCCAGCAGCTTGGGCGGGGGTTTGAATCAGCCCCAGCATTTT. The encoded protein is CASSLGGGLNQPQHF.

The rearrangement joins TRBV19 to TRBJ1-1; D may be TRBD1 (6 bases). V was pared by 5 bases and J by 4 bases, with 14 bases between. CDR3 size: 14 residues. CDR1 is LNHDA and CDR2 is SQIVND in the germline V gene (reference sequence). The CDR3 coding sequence is TGTGCCAGTAGTGACCCACAGGGTTTCACTGAAGCTTTCTTT. Amino acids: CASSDPQGFTEAFF.

The chain links TRBV14 to TRBJ2-4; tentative D call: TRBD1 (6 bases). The CDR3 is 14 residues long. Trimming removed 6 bases at V and 6 bases at J, with 15 bases between. Germline V gene lookup returns CDR1 SGHDN and CDR2 FVKESK. The CDR3 bases are TGTGCCAGCAGTACTGGGGGCGCAGGAAACATTCAGTACTTC. Translation: CASSTGGAGNIQYF.